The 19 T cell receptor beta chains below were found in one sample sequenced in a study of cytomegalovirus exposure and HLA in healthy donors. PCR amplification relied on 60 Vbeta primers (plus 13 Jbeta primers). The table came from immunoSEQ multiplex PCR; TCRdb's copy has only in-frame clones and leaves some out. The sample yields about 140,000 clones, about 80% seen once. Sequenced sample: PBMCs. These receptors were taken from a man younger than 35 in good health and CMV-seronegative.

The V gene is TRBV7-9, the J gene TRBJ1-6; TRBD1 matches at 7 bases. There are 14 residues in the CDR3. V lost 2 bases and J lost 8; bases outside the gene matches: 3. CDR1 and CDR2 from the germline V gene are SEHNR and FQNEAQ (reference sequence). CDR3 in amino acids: CASSLLGGDSPLHF. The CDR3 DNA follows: TGTGCCAGCAGCTTATTAGGGGGCGATTCACCCCTCCACTTT.

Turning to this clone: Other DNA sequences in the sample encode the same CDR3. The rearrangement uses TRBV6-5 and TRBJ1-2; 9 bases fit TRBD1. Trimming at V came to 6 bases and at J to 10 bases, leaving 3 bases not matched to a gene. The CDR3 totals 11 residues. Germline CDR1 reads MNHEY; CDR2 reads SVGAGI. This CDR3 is CASRRTGDYTF. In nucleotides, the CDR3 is TGTGCCAGCAGGAGGACAGGGGACTACACCTTC.

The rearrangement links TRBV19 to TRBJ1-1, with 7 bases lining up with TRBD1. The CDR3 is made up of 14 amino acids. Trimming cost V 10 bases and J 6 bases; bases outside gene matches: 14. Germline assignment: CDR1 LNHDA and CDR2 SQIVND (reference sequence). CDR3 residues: CATRETGTAAEAFF. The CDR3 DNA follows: TGTGCCACCAGAGAAACCGGGACAGCCGCTGAAGCTTTCTTT.

Here the CDR3 reads CASTGTLGTEAFF. The CDR3 DNA follows: TGTGCCAGTACAGGTACCTTGGGCACTGAAGCTTTCTTT. The V and J genes are TRBV6-5 and TRBJ1-1, with D possibly matching TRBD1 (5 bases). V lost 9 bases, J lost 4 bases, and 15 bases lay in between. CDR3 length: 13 residues. Germline CDR1 is MNHEY and CDR2 is SVGAGI.

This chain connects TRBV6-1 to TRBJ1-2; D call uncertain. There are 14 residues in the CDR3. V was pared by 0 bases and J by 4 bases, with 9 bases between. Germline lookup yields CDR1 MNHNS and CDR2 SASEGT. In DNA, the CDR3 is TGTGCCAGCAGTGAAGCGGGAGGTTTCTATGGCTACACCTTC. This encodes CASSEAGGFYGYTF.

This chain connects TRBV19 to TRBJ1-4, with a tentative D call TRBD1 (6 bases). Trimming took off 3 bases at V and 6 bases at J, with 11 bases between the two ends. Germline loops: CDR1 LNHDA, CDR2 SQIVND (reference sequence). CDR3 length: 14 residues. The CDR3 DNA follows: TGTGCCAGTAGTATCGCCAGGGGCGATGAAAAACTGTTTTTT. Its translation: CASSIARGDEKLFF.

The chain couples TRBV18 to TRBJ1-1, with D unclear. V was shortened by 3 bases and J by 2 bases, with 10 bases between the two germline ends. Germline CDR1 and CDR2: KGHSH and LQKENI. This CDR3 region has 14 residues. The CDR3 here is CASSPVVYNTEAFF. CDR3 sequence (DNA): TGTGCCAGCTCACCGGTAGTATACAACACTGAAGCTTTCTTT.

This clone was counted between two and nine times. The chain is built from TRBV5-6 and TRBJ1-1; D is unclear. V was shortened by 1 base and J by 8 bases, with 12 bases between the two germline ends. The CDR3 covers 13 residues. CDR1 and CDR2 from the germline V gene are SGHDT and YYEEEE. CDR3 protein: CASSLLTGREAFF. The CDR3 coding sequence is TGTGCCAGCAGCTTGCTAACCGGGAGAGAAGCTTTCTTT.

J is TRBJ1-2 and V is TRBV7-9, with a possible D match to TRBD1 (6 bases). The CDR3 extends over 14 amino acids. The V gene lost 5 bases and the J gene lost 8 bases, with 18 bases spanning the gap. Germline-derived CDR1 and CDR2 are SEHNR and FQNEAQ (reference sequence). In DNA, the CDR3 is TGTGCCAGCAGCCCCAACCCTACAGGGACCGGCTACACCTTC. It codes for CASSPNPTGTGYTF.

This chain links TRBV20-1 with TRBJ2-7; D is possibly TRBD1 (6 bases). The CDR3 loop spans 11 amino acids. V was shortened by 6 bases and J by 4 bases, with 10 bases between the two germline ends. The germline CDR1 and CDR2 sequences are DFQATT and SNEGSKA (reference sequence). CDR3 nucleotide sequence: TGCAGTGCGGTGGACAGATACGAGCAGTACTTC. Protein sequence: CSAVDRYEQYF.

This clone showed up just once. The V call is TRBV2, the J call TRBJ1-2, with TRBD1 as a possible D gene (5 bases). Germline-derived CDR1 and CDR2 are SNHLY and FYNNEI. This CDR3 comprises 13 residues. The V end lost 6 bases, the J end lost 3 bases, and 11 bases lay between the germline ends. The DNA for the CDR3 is TGTGCCAGCAGGGCCGGGACTGACTATGGCTACACCTTC. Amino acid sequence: CASRAGTDYGYTF.

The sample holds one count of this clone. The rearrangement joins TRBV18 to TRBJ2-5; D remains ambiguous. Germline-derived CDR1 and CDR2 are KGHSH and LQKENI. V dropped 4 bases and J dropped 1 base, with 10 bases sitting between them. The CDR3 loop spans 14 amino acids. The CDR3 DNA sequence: TGTGCCAGCTCACAGAACAGTGCCCAAGAGACCCAGTACTTC. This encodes CASSQNSAQETQYF.

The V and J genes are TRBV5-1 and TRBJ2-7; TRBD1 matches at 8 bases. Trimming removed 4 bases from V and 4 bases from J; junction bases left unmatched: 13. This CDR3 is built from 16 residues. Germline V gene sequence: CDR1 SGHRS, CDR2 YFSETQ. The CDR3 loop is CASSPAAGGVLYEQYF. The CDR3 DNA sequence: TGCGCCAGCAGCCCTGCTGCAGGGGGCGTACTTTACGAGCAGTACTTC.

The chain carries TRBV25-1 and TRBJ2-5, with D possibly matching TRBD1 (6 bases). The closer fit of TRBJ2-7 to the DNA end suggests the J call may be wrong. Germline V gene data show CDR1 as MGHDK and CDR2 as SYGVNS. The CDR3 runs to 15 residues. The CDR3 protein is CASSLTGTRSHEQYF. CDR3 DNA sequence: TGTGCCAGCAGCCTCACCGGGACAAGGTCCCACGAGCAGTACTTC.

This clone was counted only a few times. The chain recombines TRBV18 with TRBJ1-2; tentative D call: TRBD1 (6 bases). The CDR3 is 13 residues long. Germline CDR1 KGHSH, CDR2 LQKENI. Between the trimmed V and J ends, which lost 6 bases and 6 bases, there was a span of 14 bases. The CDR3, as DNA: TGTGCCAGCTCCCCTCAGGGGTATAATGGCTACACCTTC. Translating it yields CASSPQGYNGYTF.

The CDR3 nucleotides read TGTGCCGGACAGGGTTTAGAGGAGGCTGCCTATGGCTACACCTTC. Its protein product is CAGQGLEEAAYGYTF. This rearrangement joins TRBV30 to TRBJ1-2, with 8 bases aligning to TRBD1. The germline V gene has CDR1 GTSNPN and CDR2 SVGIG (reference sequence). The CDR3 loop spans 15 amino acids. J lost 4 bases, V lost 8 bases, and 15 bases had no gene match.

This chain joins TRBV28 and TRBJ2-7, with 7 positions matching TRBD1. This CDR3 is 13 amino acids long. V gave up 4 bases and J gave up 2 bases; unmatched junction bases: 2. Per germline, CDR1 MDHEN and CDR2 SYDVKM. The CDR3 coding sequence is TGTGCCAGCAGTTACAGGGGTCCCTACGAGCAGTACTTC. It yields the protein CASSYRGPYEQYF.

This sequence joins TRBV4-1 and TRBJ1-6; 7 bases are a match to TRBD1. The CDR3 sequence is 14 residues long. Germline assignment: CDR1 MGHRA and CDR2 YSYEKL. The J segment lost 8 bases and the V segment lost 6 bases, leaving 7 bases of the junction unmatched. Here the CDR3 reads CASRTPGGYSPLHF. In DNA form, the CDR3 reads TGCGCCAGCAGAACCCCAGGGGGTTATTCACCCCTCCACTTT.

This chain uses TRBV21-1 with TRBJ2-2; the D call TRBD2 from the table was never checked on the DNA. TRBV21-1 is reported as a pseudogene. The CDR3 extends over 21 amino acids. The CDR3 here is CASNTPKSRYGDWERTGELFF. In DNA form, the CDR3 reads TGTGCCAGCAACACCCCAAAGAGCAGGTATGGAGATTGGGAGAGGACCGGGGAGCTGTTTTTT.